Below are 17 T cell receptor beta chains sequenced from a single sample in a study of OX40 agonist ivuxolimab in advanced cancers. Data came from immunoSEQ multiplex PCR; TCRdb stores just in-frame clones and leaves some out. The sample yields tens of thousands of clones, about 90% seen once. The input for sequencing was CD4+ or CD8+ T cells sorted from blood, taken in a trial of the OX40 agonist ivuxolimab. The source is an adult with an advanced solid tumor such as melanoma, head and neck, liver or kidney cancer.

The chain couples TRBV7-2 to TRBJ2-3, with 10 bases aligning to TRBD2. CDR1 is SGHTA and CDR2 is FQGNSA in the germline V gene. The CDR3 extends over 14 amino acids. J lost 1 base, V lost 8 bases, and 3 bases had no gene match. CDR3 nucleotides: TGTGCCAGCGGGGGGACTAGCGGCACAGATACGCAGTATTTT. This encodes CASGGTSGTDTQYF.

The chain is built from TRBV21-1 and TRBJ1-1. TRBV21-1 is marked as a pseudogene. There are 14 residues in the CDR3. The CDR3 region has the DNA TGTGCCAGCAGCAAAGGGAGGGGAGGCACTGAAGCTTTCTTT. Amino acids: CASSKGRGGTEAFF.

This clone was found once. V usage is TRBV21-1 and J usage is TRBJ1-5. TRBV21-1 is shown as a pseudogene. The CDR3 has 14 residues. CDR3: CASSANRGNQPQHF. The CDR3 nucleotides are TGTGCCAGCAGCGCGAACCGGGGCAATCAGCCCCAGCATTTT.

On this clone itself: The same CDR3 can be traced to other DNA sequences in this sample. The chain employs TRBV7-2 and TRBJ2-3; perhaps D is TRBD1 or TRBD2 (5 bases each). The CDR3 totals 14 residues. The V and J ends lost 5 bases and 0 bases respectively, with 9 bases between them. Germline V gene lookup returns CDR1 SGHTA and CDR2 FQGNSA. CDR3 nucleotides: TGTGCCAGCAGCCTTCGGGACAGCACAGATACGCAGTATTTT. Its translation: CASSLRDSTDTQYF. Full variable domain (missing parts from reference TRBV7-2 and TRBJ2-3): GAGVSQSPSNKVTEKGKDVELRCDPISGHTALYWYRQSLGQGLEFLIYFQGNSAPDKSGLPSDRFSAERTGGSVSTLTIQRTQQEDSAVYLCASSLRDSTDTQYFGPGTRLTVL.

A word on this clone: Other DNA variants within this sample encode the same CDR3. The genes are TRBV28 and TRBJ1-2; tentatively, D is TRBD1 (6 bases). With 11 bases removed from V and 2 bases from J, the gap between germline ends came to 9 bases. Germline CDR1 MDHEN, CDR2 SYDVKM. This CDR3 is built from 11 residues. CDR3 in DNA: TGTGCCGTAACAGGGAACTATGGCTACACCTTC. It translates to CAVTGNYGYTF.

This chain uses TRBV4-1 with TRBJ2-1, with 7 bases fitting TRBD2. After removal of 4 bases from V and 8 bases from J, the junction contained 11 bases not matched to a gene. The germline V gene encodes CDR1 MGHRA and CDR2 YSYEKL. CDR3 length: 15 residues. For the CDR3, the DNA is TGCGCCAGCAGCCGCGGTAGCGGGTGGGGCTATGAGCAGTTCTTC. Its protein is CASSRGSGWGYEQFF.

The V and J genes are TRBV5-8 and TRBJ2-5; D may be TRBD1 or TRBD2 (6 bases each). This CDR3 comprises 15 residues. The germline CDR1 and CDR2 sequences are SGHTS and YDEGEE. Trimming left V 4 bases short and J 2 bases short, with 15 bases between. The CDR3 region is CASSPWRGAQETQYF. The CDR3 DNA is TGTGCCAGCAGCCCGTGGAGGGGGGCTCAAGAGACCCAGTACTTC.

The CDR3 DNA reads as TGTGCCAGCAGTCCCACCCCTAGCGGGAGGCTGGACGAGCAGTACTTC. It codes for CASSPTPSGRLDEQYF. The rearrangement links TRBV27 to TRBJ2-7; 11 nucleotides match TRBD2. With V trimmed by 5 bases and J by 5 bases, 11 bases remained unmatched. The CDR3 is 16 residues long. Germline CDR1 is MNHEY and CDR2 is SMNVEV (reference sequence).

The chain couples TRBV28 to TRBJ2-3, with TRBD2 matching over 10 bases. The CDR3 covers 16 residues. Germline V gives CDR1 MDHEN, CDR2 SYDVKM. V was pared by 6 bases and J by 5 bases, with 11 bases of the junction left unmatched. The chain's CDR3 is CASRGSGRTSIDTQYF. CDR3 nucleotide sequence: TGTGCCAGCAGGGGTAGCGGGAGGACCTCAATAGATACGCAGTATTTT.

The chain employs TRBV27 and TRBJ2-5; 9 nucleotides align to TRBD2. J lost 5 bases, V lost 6 bases, and 10 bases had no gene match. The CDR3 runs to 15 residues. CDR1 MNHEY and CDR2 SMNVEV come from the germline V gene (reference sequence). DNA of the CDR3: TGTGCCAGCAGGCACACCGCGGGGGGGCCGGAGACCCAGTACTTC. Its protein product is CASRHTAGGPETQYF.

The chain employs TRBV5-6 and TRBJ1-2, with D possibly matching TRBD1 (5 bases). CDR3 length: 13 amino acids. The V gene's germline CDR1 is SGHDT and CDR2 YYEEEE. The V gene lost 2 bases and the J gene lost 7 bases, with 12 bases spanning the gap. As DNA, the CDR3 is TGTGCCAGCAGCTTTGAGGGGATGGGTGGCTACACCTTC. Encoded protein: CASSFEGMGGYTF.

The CDR3 sequence is CATTGTSGYNEQFF. In nucleotides, the CDR3 is TGTGCCACCACCGGGACTAGCGGTTACAATGAGCAGTTCTTC. V gene TRBV28 combines with J gene TRBJ2-1; 11 bases are shared with TRBD2. This CDR3 region has 14 residues. After removal of 10 bases from V and 4 bases from J, the junction contained 6 bases not matched to a gene. Germline V gene data show CDR1 as MDHEN and CDR2 as SYDVKM.

This chain links TRBV7-7 with TRBJ2-1; 10 positions agree with TRBD2. The germline V gene encodes CDR1 SSHAT and CDR2 FNYEAQ (reference sequence). V lost 5 bases to trimming and J lost 6 bases; unmatched junction nucleotides: 10. This CDR3 contains 16 residues. The CDR3, as DNA: TGTGCCAGCAGCCCCGACGGACTAGCGGCGCCCAATGAGCAGTTCTTC. Translating gives CASSPDGLAAPNEQFF.

V gene TRBV7-9 combines with J gene TRBJ2-7, with TRBD2 identical over 14 bases. Trimming cost V 7 bases and J 7 bases; bases outside gene matches: 6. CDR3 length: 14 residues. Germline V gives CDR1 SEHNR, CDR2 FQNEAQ (reference sequence). The CDR3 nucleotides are TGTGCCAGCAACCGACTAGCGGGAGGGAATGAGCAGTACTTC. Protein sequence: CASNRLAGGNEQYF.

The chain employs TRBV11-3 and TRBJ2-3, with 9 bases identical to TRBD2. The CDR3 contains 17 residues. Trimming removed 5 bases from V and 2 bases from J; junction bases left unmatched: 11. Germline CDR1 reads SGHNT; CDR2 reads YENEEA. The CDR3 DNA is TGTGCCAGCAGCGTTGACGAGCTAGCGGGACCCACAGATACGCAGTATTTT. Translating gives CASSVDELAGPTDTQYF.

The V gene is TRBV28, the J gene TRBJ1-2, with unresolved D. This CDR3 contains 12 residues. The V gene's germline CDR1 is MDHEN and CDR2 SYDVKM. V lost 6 bases and J lost 4, with 9 bases in between. The CDR3 here is CASRPSGYGYTF. In DNA, the CDR3 is TGTGCCAGCAGGCCTTCGGGCTATGGCTACACCTTC.

This chain links TRBV7-2 with TRBJ2-7; D is unclear. V was shortened by 0 bases and J by 3 bases, with 9 bases between the two germline ends. Germline loops: CDR1 SGHTA, CDR2 FQGNSA. CDR3 length equals 14 residues. The CDR3 DNA reads TGTGCCAGCAGCTTAGCGCGGCACCTCTACGAGCAGTACTTC. Translation gives CASSLARHLYEQYF.